What follows are 32 T cell receptor beta chains derived from one specimen sequenced in a study of T cell repertoires in cytomegalovirus infection. Their antigens are not known. In TCRdb, the reads were re-called with MiXCR into one record per CDR3 protein. Altogether 650,000 to 850,000 distinct CDR3 sequences are present, approximately 32% being singletons, with the ten largest covering around 13%. The specimen comprised cultured CD8+ T cells from PBMCs, sampled from culture after CMV antigen stimulation. All receptors come from a human donor in good health (CMV status not recorded). Some clones in this sample may be carry-over from other donors' samples.

The rearrangement uses TRBV7-6 and TRBJ1-2; TRBD1 is a possible D gene (5 bases). CDR1 is SGHVS and CDR2 is FNYEAQ in the germline V gene. Between the trimmed V and J ends, which lost 5 bases and 4 bases, there was a span of 11 bases. This CDR3 comprises 13 residues. The CDR3 DNA is TGTGCCAGCAGCCCCAGGGACGTCTATGGCTACACCTTC. Translation gives CASSPRDVYGYTF.

This clonotype was recorded many times. The J gene is TRBJ1-1, the V gene TRBV12-3 or TRBV12-4; D gene ambiguous. V dropped 4 bases and J dropped 2 bases, with 8 bases sitting between them. CDR3 length: 13 amino acids. The CDR3 loop is CASSWALNTEAFF. Here the CDR3 DNA reads TGTGCCAGCAGTTGGGCCTTAAACACTGAAGCTTTCTTT.

The chain uses TRBV7-9 and TRBJ2-2, with 9 bases lining up with TRBD1. With V trimmed by 11 bases and J by 6 bases, 7 bases remained unmatched. The CDR3 sequence is 13 residues long. Germline values: CDR1 SEHNR, CDR2 FQNEAQ (reference sequence). In nucleotides, the CDR3 is TGTGCCGGCGGGACAGGGATGGCCGGGGAGCTGTTTTTT. It specifies CAGGTGMAGELFF.

V is TRBV9 and J is TRBJ1-2; unclear D gene. CDR1 and CDR2 from the germline V gene are SGDLS and YYNGEE. V shed 3 bases and J shed 0 bases, with 6 bases lying between them. The CDR3 spans 13 residues. CDR3 in amino acids: CASSGGANYGYTF. As DNA, the CDR3 is TGTGCCAGCAGCGGGGGAGCTAACTATGGCTACACCTTC. Full variable domain (outside the CDR3, taken from reference TRBV9 and TRBJ1-2): DSGVTQTPKHLITATGQRVTLRCSPRSGDLSVYWYQQSLDQGLQFLIQYYNGEERAKGNILERFSAQQFPDLHSELNLSSLELGDSALYFCASSGGANYGYTFGSGTRLTVV.

This clonotype was detected only a few times. The J gene is TRBJ2-1, the V gene TRBV9; D is unresolved. V was cut by 0 bases and J by 4 bases, with 5 bases left in between. CDR1 is SGDLS, CDR2 YYNGEE, per germline. This CDR3 comprises 13 residues. DNA for the CDR3: TGTGCCAGCAGCGTAGACTTTTACAATGAGCAGTTCTTC. Translating gives CASSVDFYNEQFF.

This clonotype has a count of ten or more. The chain links TRBV7-9 to TRBJ1-1; tentative D call: TRBD1 (5 bases). Germline V lookup: CDR1 SEHNR, CDR2 FQNEAQ (reference sequence). The CDR3 contains 13 residues. V dropped 1 base and J dropped 4 bases, with 7 bases sitting between them. The chain's CDR3 is CASSLDRGTEAFF. Written as DNA, the CDR3 is TGTGCCAGCAGCTTAGATAGGGGCACTGAAGCTTTCTTT.

The V gene is TRBV28, the J gene TRBJ2-2; possibly TRBD1 for D (6 bases). This CDR3 is built from 17 residues. V was shortened by 2 bases and J by 2 bases, with 15 bases between the two germline ends. Germline values: CDR1 MDHEN, CDR2 SYDVKM. CDR3 residues: CASSLLGQLFNTGELFF. Here the CDR3 DNA reads TGTGCCAGCAGTTTACTCGGACAGCTTTTTAACACCGGGGAGCTGTTTTTT.

This clonotype was counted a few times. CDR3 amino acids: CASSLRDRKLHSPLHF. Here the CDR3 DNA reads TGTGCCAGCAGCTTAAGGGACAGGAAACTACATTCACCCCTCCACTTT. J is TRBJ1-6 and V is TRBV7-8; 8 nucleotides line up with TRBD1. V lost 2 bases to trimming and J lost 8 bases; unmatched junction nucleotides: 8. The CDR3 is 16 residues long. Germline assignment: CDR1 SGHVS and CDR2 FQNEAQ.

In its sample, this clonotype was seen a few times. The chain has TRBV7-9 and TRBJ1-5; 8 nucleotides align to TRBD1. Germline CDR1 and CDR2: SEHNR and FQNEAQ (reference sequence). The CDR3 has 16 residues. The V segment lost 1 base and the J segment 4 bases; nucleotides outside the gene matches: 6. As DNA, the CDR3 is TGTGCCAGCAGCTTAGGGACAGGGAGGCGAAATCAGCCCCAGCATTTT. Translated, it gives CASSLGTGRRNQPQHF.

At least ten counts were recorded for this clonotype. The chain carries TRBV12-3 or TRBV12-4 and TRBJ2-7; 7 bases agree with TRBD2. V shed 6 bases and J 5 bases; nucleotides not matched to a gene: 10. The CDR3 spans 14 residues. The DNA of the CDR3 is TGTGCCAGCAGCCGGGGCGGCGGGGGTGACGAGCAGTACTTC. This sequence encodes CASSRGGGGDEQYF.

As to this clonotype: A single base separates this from a much larger clone, so it may be a read error. The rearrangement links TRBV25-1 to TRBJ1-2, with D perhaps matching TRBD1 (5 bases). The germline V gene has CDR1 MGHDK and CDR2 SYGVNS. The CDR3 has 11 amino acids. Trimming took 7 bases from V and 4 from J, leaving 7 bases between them. CDR3 sequence reads: CASKTGYGYTF. The CDR3 nucleotides read TGTGCCAGCAAAACAGGCTATGGCTACACCTTC.

J is TRBJ2-3 and V is TRBV6-6; D is uncertain. The CDR3 consists of 15 residues. Trimming cost V 5 bases and J 2 bases, with 14 bases left between them. The germline CDR1 and CDR2 sequences are MNHNY and SVGAGI (reference sequence). The CDR3 nucleotides are TGTGCCAGCAGTCCCCTGTTGCGGTACACAGATACGCAGTATTTT. Translated, it gives CASSPLLRYTDTQYF.

This clonotype showed up many times. CDR3 in DNA: TGTGCCAGCAGTTCGGTCGGGGGGTCCTACAATGAGCAGTTCTTC. It specifies CASSSVGGSYNEQFF. The chain is built from TRBV6-1 and TRBJ2-1, with 7 bases matching TRBD2. The CDR3 consists of 15 residues. The germline gives CDR1 MNHNS, CDR2 SASEGT. Trimming cost V 5 bases and J 1 base; bases outside gene matches: 5.

V is TRBV7-2 and J is TRBJ1-5; D not resolved. Between the trimmed V and J ends, which lost 1 base and 0 bases, there was a span of 13 bases. There are 17 residues in the CDR3. Germline lookup yields CDR1 SGHTA and CDR2 FQGNSA. The CDR3 nucleotides read TGTGCCAGCAGCTTAGATGATCAGCTTTATAGCAATCAGCCCCAGCATTTT. This translates into CASSLDDQLYSNQPQHF.

This clonotype was counted a few times. The rearrangement uses TRBV19 and TRBJ1-4; no clear D. Trimming left V 6 bases short and J 5 bases short, with 10 bases between. The CDR3 covers 13 residues. Per the germline V gene, CDR1 is LNHDA and CDR2 is SQIVND (reference sequence). The CDR3 reads CASRWGGNEKLFF. The CDR3 DNA reads as TGTGCCAGTAGATGGGGAGGCAATGAAAAACTGTTTTTT.

V and J are TRBV9 and TRBJ1-6; D perhaps matches TRBD1 (5 bases). Germline loops: CDR1 SGDLS, CDR2 YYNGEE. The CDR3 is 15 residues long. Trimming removed 3 bases at V and 6 bases at J, with 13 bases between. CDR3 coding DNA: TGTGCCAGCAGCGACCCCGCGGGGGTTAATTCACCCCTCCACTTT. Its protein is CASSDPAGVNSPLHF.

The gene calls are TRBV6-2 or TRBV6-3 and TRBJ1-5, with unresolved D. V was pared by 2 bases and J by 5 bases, with 7 bases between. This CDR3 spans 13 amino acids. Germline V gene data show CDR1 as MNHEY and CDR2 as SVGEGT. The CDR3 coding sequence is TGTGCCAGCAGTTACCTCATTTATCAGCCCCAGCATTTT. It yields the protein CASSYLIYQPQHF.

This clonotype was detected only a few times. The J gene is TRBJ1-2, the V gene TRBV6-5; TRBD1 aligns across 7 bases. The CDR3 length is 15 residues. CDR1 MNHEY and CDR2 SVGAGI come from the germline V gene. V lost 0 bases and J lost 5; bases outside the gene matches: 6. The DNA of the CDR3 is TGTGCCAGCAGTTACTCGATGGCAGGGGGTTATGGCTACACCTTC. Residues: CASSYSMAGGYGYTF.

This clonotype was detected only once. The chain combines TRBV29-1 with TRBJ1-3; D is undetermined. Trimming shortened V by 2 bases and J by 4 bases, and 3 bases separated the two germline ends. The CDR3 loop spans 11 amino acids. CDR1 and CDR2 (germline): SQVTM, ANQGSEA. The CDR3, as DNA: TGCAGCGTTGAACTAGGAAACACCATATATTTT. It codes for CSVELGNTIYF.

J is TRBJ2-7 and V is TRBV2; D call uncertain. CDR1 SNHLY and CDR2 FYNNEI come from the germline V gene. V was trimmed by 6 bases and J by 0 bases, leaving 15 bases between them. This CDR3 has 15 residues. The CDR3 sequence: CASRERLGSSYEQYF. In DNA form, the CDR3 reads TGTGCCAGCAGGGAGAGGCTGGGCAGCTCCTACGAGCAGTACTTC.

CDR3 sequence: CASMSGNTIYF. The CDR3 coding sequence is TGTGCCAGCATGAGTGGAAACACCATATATTTT. This chain links TRBV27 with TRBJ1-3; no firm D call. V lost 7 bases, J lost 3 bases, and 4 bases lay in between. The germline V gene encodes CDR1 MNHEY and CDR2 SMNVEV (reference sequence). The CDR3 totals 11 residues.

This clonotype came up a few times. The chain links TRBV7-9 to TRBJ1-1, with a tentative D call TRBD1 (6 bases). CDR1 and CDR2 (germline): SEHNR, FQNEAQ (reference sequence). The CDR3 contains 13 residues. Trimming took off 4 bases at V and 8 bases at J, with 14 bases between the two ends. The CDR3 here is CASSSSTGTEAFF. The DNA for the CDR3 is TGTGCCAGCAGCTCTTCAACCGGGACAGAAGCTTTCTTT. The entire variable domain, with the rest obtained from reference TRBV7-9 and TRBJ1-1, is as follows: DTGVSQNPRHKITKRGQNVTFRCDPISEHNRLYWYRQTLGQGPEFLTYFQNEAQLEKSRLLSDRFSAERPKGSFSTLEIQRTEQGDSAMYLCASSSSTGTEAFFGQGTRLTVV.

The J gene is TRBJ2-3, the V gene TRBV6-2 or TRBV6-3, with D possibly being TRBD1 (6 bases). V was cut by 1 base and J by 1 base, with 9 bases left in between. The CDR3 length is 15 residues. Germline-derived CDR1 and CDR2 are MNHEY and SVGEGT. The CDR3 loop reads CASSYWKGGTDTQYF. DNA of the CDR3: TGTGCCAGCAGTTACTGGAAGGGGGGCACAGATACGCAGTATTTT.

Note on this clonotype: One end of the junction varies from germline; a read error may be responsible. The rearrangement joins TRBV6-6 to TRBJ2-1; D remains unclear. Per the germline V gene, CDR1 is MNHNY and CDR2 is SVGAGI (reference sequence). This CDR3 has 12 residues. For the CDR3, the DNA is TGTACCAGCATGGGCCAGAGGAATGAGCAGTTCTTC. It yields the protein CTSMGQRNEQFF.

There are a few counts of this clonotype. This chain's CDR3 is CASRSGGSYEQFF. In DNA, the CDR3 is TGTGCCAGCAGAAGCGGGGGTAGCTATGAGCAGTTCTTC. J is TRBJ2-1 and V is TRBV6-4, with 8 bases identical to TRBD2. The CDR3 loop spans 13 amino acids. With 6 bases clipped from V and 8 bases from J, the junction kept 6 bases outside the gene matches. Germline assignment: CDR1 MRHNA and CDR2 SNTAGT.

There are a few counts of this clonotype. The chain joins TRBV3-1 to TRBJ1-6; the D gene is possibly TRBD1 (6 bases). Germline V gene sequence: CDR1 LGHDT, CDR2 YNNKEL (reference sequence). This CDR3 has 15 amino acids. Trimming cost V 2 bases and J 5 bases, with 10 bases left between them. As DNA, the CDR3 is TGTGCCAGCAGCCAATGGACAGAACATAATTCACCCCTCCACTTT. This translates into CASSQWTEHNSPLHF.

This clonotype was seen ten or more times. This chain links TRBV12-3 or TRBV12-4 with TRBJ2-5; D unresolved. CDR3 length: 14 residues. V gave up 4 bases and J gave up 2 bases, with 11 bases separating them. CDR3 DNA: TGTGCCAGCAGTTCCAGACCCGAACAAGAGACCCAGTACTTC. Translated: CASSSRPEQETQYF.

The chain joins TRBV9 to TRBJ2-1; weak D call: TRBD1 (6 bases). The length of the CDR3 is 15 residues. The germline gives CDR1 SGDLS, CDR2 YYNGEE. V lost 0 bases and J lost 8, with 15 bases in between. This CDR3 is CASSVEGRGLDEQFF. The CDR3 coding sequence is TGTGCCAGCAGCGTAGAAGGCAGGGGATTGGATGAGCAGTTCTTC.

The chain combines TRBV7-2 with TRBJ2-2; no firm D call. The CDR3 has 15 residues. Trimming left V 1 base short and J 3 bases short, with 9 bases between. The germline V gene has CDR1 SGHTA and CDR2 FQGNSA. CDR3 DNA: TGTGCCAGCAGCTTAGGCCAGAGTTACACCGGGGAGCTGTTTTTT. Residues: CASSLGQSYTGELFF.

This clonotype showed up many times. The chain combines TRBV7-3 with TRBJ2-1; 12 positions agree with TRBD2. The junction had 2 bases not matched to a gene; V was cut back by 2 bases and J by 9 bases. The germline V gene encodes CDR1 SGHTA and CDR2 FQGTGA. This CDR3 has 14 amino acids. CDR3 amino acids: CASSLALAGGEQFF. The CDR3 DNA reads as TGTGCCAGCAGCTTAGCACTAGCGGGGGGTGAGCAGTTCTTC.

The chain has TRBV2 and TRBJ1-4; possible D gene TRBD1, 5 bases. The CDR3 length is 18 residues. The ends were cut back, 7 bases at V and 0 bases at J, with 21 bases in the middle. Germline assignment: CDR1 SNHLY and CDR2 FYNNEI. CDR3 in amino acids: CASKGSGNLPPTNEKLFF. CDR3 nucleotides: TGTGCCAGCAAGGGGTCAGGAAACCTCCCCCCAACTAATGAAAAACTGTTTTTT. The full variable domain, its missing parts supplied by reference TRBV2 and TRBJ1-4, is EPEVTQTPSHQVTQMGQEVILRCVPISNHLYFYWYRQILGQKVEFLVSFYNNEISEKSEIFDDQFSVERPDGSNFTLKIRSTKLEDSAMYFCASKGSGNLPPTNEKLFFGSGTQLSVL.

This chain connects TRBV20-1 to TRBJ1-3; D not certain. The CDR3 is made up of 16 amino acids. Germline V gene sequence: CDR1 DFQATT, CDR2 SNEGSKA (reference sequence). Trimming cost V 0 bases and J 4 bases, with 16 bases left between them. The CDR3 sequence is CSARDTTRLTGNTIYF. The CDR3 bases are TGCAGTGCTAGAGATACCACTCGTCTAACCGGAAACACCATATATTTT.